A single sample is the source of the 23 T cell receptor beta chains below, sequenced in a study of T cells of healthy individuals. TCRdb re-called the 5' RACE reads through MiXCR, storing one row per CDR3 protein. The sample comprises fewer than 90,000 distinct CDR3 sequences, around 5.1% of which are singletons, and around 7.6% rests with the top ten. All receptors derive from a female donor in good health.

The J gene is TRBJ1-5, the V gene TRBV7-9; unclear D gene. The CDR3 has 12 amino acids. The V end lost 0 bases, the J end lost 7 bases, and 4 bases lay between the germline ends. Germline values: CDR1 SEHNR, CDR2 FQNEAQ (reference sequence). The CDR3 DNA reads TGTGCCAGCAGCTTAGCGTCCCAGCCCCAGCATTTT. It specifies CASSLASQPQHF.

V gene TRBV6-5 combines with J gene TRBJ1-1, with 8 bases lining up with TRBD1. CDR3 length: 17 residues. Germline assignment: CDR1 MNHEY and CDR2 SVGAGI. With 0 bases clipped from V and 5 bases from J, the junction kept 11 bases outside the gene matches. The CDR3 DNA follows: TGTGCCAGCAGTTACTCGAGGAATACAGGGGGAGGGACTGAAGCTTTCTTT. This codes for CASSYSRNTGGGTEAFF.

At least ten counts were recorded for this clonotype. V and J are TRBV5-1 and TRBJ1-1; a weak D match, TRBD1 (5 bases). This CDR3 has 14 amino acids. V gave up 3 bases and J gave up 1 base, with 10 bases separating them. The germline CDR1 and CDR2 sequences are SGHRS and YFSETQ. CDR3 nucleotide sequence: TGCGCCAGCAGCTCTACACAGGCGAACACTGAAGCTTTCTTT. It is translated as CASSSTQANTEAFF.

The J gene is TRBJ1-5, the V gene TRBV20-1; 8 nucleotides agree with TRBD1. This CDR3 has 16 amino acids. The germline V gene encodes CDR1 DFQATT and CDR2 SNEGSKA (reference sequence). Trimming cost V 0 bases and J 6 bases; bases outside gene matches: 10. CDR3 sequence (DNA): TGCAGTGCTAGAGAACATACAGGGGGTGGTATTCAGCCCCAGCATTTT. Its protein product is CSAREHTGGGIQPQHF.

This clonotype was detected only a few times. This rearrangement joins TRBV6-5 to TRBJ1-2; the match to TRBD1 covers 7 bases. CDR3 length: 16 amino acids. The germline V gene has CDR1 MNHEY and CDR2 SVGAGI. Unmatched junction bases numbered 12, after V lost 7 bases and J lost 1 base. DNA of the CDR3: TGTGCCAGCACCCTTAGAGGGGGCGCCGGTAACTATGGCTACACCTTC. Its protein product is CASTLRGGAGNYGYTF.

This rearrangement joins TRBV5-1 to TRBJ1-4; weak D call: TRBD1 (5 bases). CDR1 is SGHRS, CDR2 YFSETQ, per germline. The CDR3 is made up of 14 amino acids. The germline V and J ends were trimmed by 5 bases and 8 bases, with 16 bases remaining between them. CDR3 nucleotides: TGCGCCAGCAGACCGGGACTCGGCCAAGAAAAACTGTTTTTT. This sequence encodes CASRPGLGQEKLFF. The full variable domain, completed using reference TRBV5-1 and TRBJ1-4, is KAGVTQTPRYLIKTRGQQVTLSCSPISGHRSVSWYQQTPGQGLQFLFEYFSETQRNKGNFPGRFSGRQFSNSRSEMNVSTLELGDSALYLCASRPGLGQEKLFFGSGTQLSVL.

This clonotype was seen repeatedly, ten times or more. The chain has TRBV7-2 and TRBJ2-1, with 12 bases identical to TRBD2. Germline CDR1 SGHTA, CDR2 FQGNSA. The J segment lost 7 bases and the V segment lost 4 bases, leaving 8 bases of the junction unmatched. This CDR3 is built from 16 residues. The DNA of the CDR3 is TGTGCCAGCAGCTCCCCTAGCGGGAGGGCGGGGAATGAGCAGTTCTTC. As protein: CASSSPSGRAGNEQFF.

This clonotype has at least ten counts. CDR3 nucleotides: TGTGCTAGTGGTAACGCTGACGTCGGCAATGAGCAGTTCTTC. Its protein product is CASGNADVGNEQFF. The chain links TRBV12-5 to TRBJ2-1; no firm D call. Looked up from germline, CDR1 is LGHNT and CDR2 is FRNRAP. Deletions cut 5 bases from V and 6 bases from J, with 14 bases between. This CDR3 is 14 amino acids long.

Notes on this clonotype: An end of the junction does not agree with germline; a read error may underlie this. The chain carries TRBV7-8 and TRBJ1-5; D unresolved. The CDR3 has 15 residues. Germline values: CDR1 SGHVS, CDR2 FQNEAQ. CDR3 sequence (DNA): TGTGCCAGCAGTAGCGAGCACAGTGTCAATCAGCCCCAGAATTTT. It translates to CASSSEHSVNQPQNF.

The chain employs TRBV6-5 and TRBJ2-3; unclear D gene. V was cut by 2 bases and J by 3 bases, with 6 bases left in between. The length of the CDR3 is 13 residues. Germline V CDR1 and CDR2: MNHEY, SVGAGI. The CDR3 spells CASSYSFTDTQYF. The CDR3 nucleotides read TGTGCCAGCAGTTACAGTTTTACAGATACGCAGTATTTT.

This clonotype showed up many times. The genes are TRBV5-1 and TRBJ2-1, with D unclear. Germline V gives CDR1 SGHRS, CDR2 YFSETQ. The CDR3 has 14 residues. Trimming left V 0 bases short and J 8 bases short, with 12 bases between. The CDR3 region has the DNA TGCGCCAGCAGCTTGGCTAGTCCCTCTGATGAGCAGTTCTTC. This encodes CASSLASPSDEQFF. The full variable domain, completed using reference TRBV5-1 and TRBJ2-1, is KAGVTQTPRYLIKTRGQQVTLSCSPISGHRSVSWYQQTPGQGLQFLFEYFSETQRNKGNFPGRFSGRQFSNSRSEMNVSTLELGDSALYLCASSLASPSDEQFFGPGTRLTVL.

This clonotype was found many times. The chain joins TRBV28 to TRBJ2-1, with TRBD2 matching over 12 bases. In germline, CDR1 is MDHEN, CDR2 SYDVKM. V lost 2 bases and J lost 7; bases outside the gene matches: 12. CDR3 length: 18 residues. This CDR3 reads CASSLRLAGVAIGNEQFF. The CDR3 nucleotides are TGTGCCAGCAGTTTACGACTAGCGGGAGTAGCAATCGGGAATGAGCAGTTCTTC.

The gene calls are TRBV11-2 and TRBJ1-1, with D unclear. Germline V lookup: CDR1 SGHAT, CDR2 FQNNGV. V was shortened by 0 bases and J by 5 bases, with 7 bases between the two germline ends. The CDR3 extends over 13 amino acids. For the CDR3, the DNA is TGTGCCAGCAGCTTAGATCCCCGTACTGAAGCTTTCTTT. Translation gives CASSLDPRTEAFF.

This chain links TRBV20-1 with TRBJ1-5; D is unclear. The CDR3 has 14 residues. The V end was cut by 6 bases, the J end by 6 bases, with 18 bases between. Germline V gives CDR1 DFQATT, CDR2 SNEGSKA (reference sequence). In DNA form, the CDR3 reads TGCAGTGCCCATGTTGAGCCGCGGGGTCAGCCCCAGCATTTT. It encodes CSAHVEPRGQPQHF.

The chain joins TRBV7-9 to TRBJ2-3; D is uncertain. CDR1 and CDR2 (germline): SEHNR, FQNEAQ (reference sequence). This CDR3 has 11 amino acids. The V gene lost 5 bases and the J gene lost 2 bases, with 2 bases spanning the gap. CDR3 nucleotides: TGTGCCAGCAGCATCACAGATACGCAGTATTTT. Amino acid sequence: CASSITDTQYF.

This clonotype occurred many times. The chain combines TRBV20-1 with TRBJ2-7, with 9 bases matching TRBD2. Per the germline V gene, CDR1 is DFQATT and CDR2 is SNEGSKA (reference sequence). The CDR3 has 12 residues. V dropped 5 bases and J dropped 4; count of bases not matched to a gene: 3. Here the CDR3 DNA reads TGCAGTGCTTCTAGCGGGAATTACGAGCAGTACTTC. Its protein product is CSASSGNYEQYF.

In its sample, this clonotype was seen many times. The chain uses TRBV4-2 and TRBJ2-3; 10 bases line up with TRBD2. The CDR3 covers 17 residues. Trimming at V came to 0 bases and at J to 2 bases, leaving 5 bases not matched to a gene. Germline values: CDR1 LGHNA, CDR2 YNFKEQ. Here the CDR3 reads CASSQEMTSGLTDTQYF. CDR3 nucleotide sequence: TGTGCCAGCAGCCAAGAAATGACTAGCGGGCTCACAGATACGCAGTATTTT.

V gene TRBV3-1 combines with J gene TRBJ1-1; no clear D. V lost 0 bases and J lost 6, with 11 bases in between. Germline lookup yields CDR1 LGHDT and CDR2 YNNKEL (reference sequence). This CDR3 contains 14 residues. The CDR3 bases are TGTGCCAGCAGCCAAGATAGGAGTTCGGCTGAAGCTTTCTTT. Its translation: CASSQDRSSAEAFF.

This clonotype appeared many times. The chain uses TRBV4-2 and TRBJ2-1; a possible D gene is TRBD2 (7 bases). Germline loops: CDR1 LGHNA, CDR2 YNFKEQ. V shed 1 base and J shed 4 bases, with 23 bases lying between them. The CDR3 runs 19 residues. CDR3 DNA: TGTGCCAGCAGCCAAGCCCCCCCCGCGCCGGGGAGGGGGTACAATGAGCAGTTCTTC. Amino acids: CASSQAPPAPGRGYNEQFF.

The sample holds a few counts of this clonotype. CDR3 region: CASSLGGEKLFF. The CDR3 bases are TGTGCCAGCAGCTTAGGTGGTGAAAAACTGTTTTTT. V usage is TRBV7-9 and J usage is TRBJ1-4, with D unresolved. This CDR3 has 12 residues. Trimming stripped 1 base from V and 7 bases from J, with 4 bases between. Germline assignment: CDR1 SEHNR and CDR2 FQNEAQ (reference sequence).

This clonotype was recorded many times. The chain uses TRBV12-3 or TRBV12-4 and TRBJ1-1; D is uncertain. The CDR3 length is 13 residues. V lost 6 bases and J 0 bases, leaving 8 bases between the germline ends. CDR3 loop: CASSILMNTEAFF. Written as DNA, the CDR3 is TGTGCCAGCAGCATACTCATGAACACTGAAGCTTTCTTT.

This clonotype was found a few times. J is TRBJ1-1 and V is TRBV6-5; weak D call: TRBD1 (5 bases). V was pared by 0 bases and J by 5 bases, with 10 bases between. Germline lookup yields CDR1 MNHEY and CDR2 SVGAGI. The CDR3 spans 14 residues. CDR3 amino acids: CASSYSEGRTEAFF. DNA of the CDR3: TGTGCCAGCAGTTACTCCGAGGGGCGAACTGAAGCTTTCTTT.

V usage is TRBV20-1 and J usage is TRBJ2-1; either TRBD1 or TRBD2 may fit D (5 bases each). The CDR3 loop spans 15 amino acids. With 4 bases removed from V and 2 bases from J, the gap between germline ends came to 15 bases. The V gene's germline CDR1 is DFQATT and CDR2 SNEGSKA (reference sequence). The CDR3 protein is CSAKGPAVTYNEQFF. CDR3 DNA sequence: TGCAGTGCTAAGGGACCAGCGGTCACCTACAATGAGCAGTTCTTC.